This T cell receptor beta chain was profiled in a study of T cells in localized non-small cell lung cancer. Findings and limits, study-wide: In uninvolved adjacent lung, T cell clonality reached its highest value, exceeding tumor. Detection in adjacent lung was observed for a median 57 of the top 100 tumor clones. The study linked higher blood T cell density to longer overall survival. Sequencing covered just one tumor region, so heterogeneity cannot be ruled out.

As concerns this clone: Its antigen is not identified.

V was trimmed by 2 bases and J by 6 bases, leaving 7 bases between them. The CDR3 contains 12 residues. Germline V CDR1 and CDR2: SGHDT, YYEEEE. Generated by immunoSEQ multiplex PCR, the TCRdb table keeps only in-frame clones and is missing some. The data hold 45,000 to 60,000 clones, with around 83% observed a single time. The chain is built from TRBV5-6 and TRBJ2-3; D remains unclear. This sample comprised PBMCs, obtained before any cancer treatment. This receptor was taken from a man aged 40-75 years with stage II lung adenocarcinoma. This chain's CDR3 is CASSFIRDTQYF. CDR3 nucleotide sequence: TGTGCCAGCAGCTTTATTAGGGATACGCAGTATTTT.